These T cell receptor beta chains were read from a single sample in a study of cytomegalovirus exposure and HLA in healthy donors. Only in-frame clones appear in the TCRdb table, and some are missing; sequencing was by immunoSEQ multiplex PCR. The data hold 150,000 to 200,000 clones, with 75% to 90% observed a single time. Source material: PBMCs. All receptors come from a man under 40 in good health and CMV-seronegative. Both conserved end residues are part of each CDR3. The order of the fields is V gene, clone size, D gene, J gene, CDR3 DNA, CDR3 protein. A D gene is named only where the DNA matches it firmly. Clone size is given for some rows only: seen once, a few or many times, or a class if the clone is expanded.

>TRBV4-1|NA|NA|TRBJ1-6
TGCGCCAGCAGCCCTCTCATGGACAGCTCCTATAATTCACCCCTCCACTTT
CASSPLMDSSYNSPLHF
>TRBV5-1|NA|TRBD1|TRBJ2-5
TGCGCCAGCAGCTTCCGGGACAGGGACCAAGAGACCCAGTACTTC
CASSFRDRDQETQYF
>TRBV2|few|NA|TRBJ2-1
TGTGCCAGCAGGACAAGCAATGAGCAGTTCTTC
CASRTSNEQFF
>TRBV6-1|NA|TRBD2|TRBJ2-7
TGTGCCAGCAGACTAGACGGGGGGGACGAGCAGTACTTC
CASRLDGGDEQYF
>TRBV4-3|NA|NA|TRBJ2-1
TGCGCCAGCAGCCAAGATGACACCTCCTACAATGAGCAGTTCTTC
CASSQDDTSYNEQFF
>TRBV6-1|few|TRBD1|TRBJ1-1
TGTGCCAGCAGTGAATACAGGGGGGTGAACACTGAAGCTTTCTTT
CASSEYRGVNTEAFF
>TRBV28|NA|TRBD2|TRBJ2-5
TGTGCCAGCAGGCTCGGACTAGCGGGGTGGGGAGAGACCCAGTACTTC
CASRLGLAGWGETQYF
>TRBV11-2|NA|NA|TRBJ2-5
TGTGCCAGCAGCCCAGGGGTACAAGAGACCCAGTACTTC
CASSPGVQETQYF
>TRBV7-2|NA|NA|TRBJ2-7
TGTGCCAGCAGCTTAGTCCCGGGGGAGCAGTACTTC
CASSLVPGEQYF
>TRBV6-7|NA|TRBD1|TRBJ2-7
TGTGCCAGCAGCGCCGGGACAGGGTGCGAGCAGTACTTC
CASSAGTGCEQYF
>TRBV27|NA|NA|TRBJ1-6
TGTGCCAGCAGTTCGGGACTCTCCTATAATTCACCCCTCCACTTT
CASSSGLSYNSPLHF
>TRBV5-1|NA|TRBD2|TRBJ2-1
TGCGCCAGCAGCCCAGGGACTACCCACAATGAGCAGTTCTTC
CASSPGTTHNEQFF
>TRBV6-5|NA|NA|TRBJ2-7
TGTGCCAGCAGTCGTAATCAGGGTTGCGAGCAGTACTTC
CASSRNQGCEQYF
>TRBV25-1|NA|NA|TRBJ2-7
TGTGCCAGCAGTGAATCGACCCCCGGAGATTCAAACGAGCAGTACTTC
CASSESTPGDSNEQYF
>TRBV7-7|NA|TRBD1|TRBJ2-1
TGTGCCAGCAGCCCACGCACAGGGGGCGGCGAGCAGTTCTTC
CASSPRTGGGEQFF
>TRBV30|NA|NA|TRBJ1-1
TGTGCCTGGAGTGATAATGCGGGCACTGAAGCTTTCTTT
CAWSDNAGTEAFF
>TRBV9|once|NA|TRBJ1-3
TGTGCCAGCAGCGTACTGACTGGAGGAAACACCATATATTTT
CASSVLTGGNTIYF
>TRBV6-5|few|NA|TRBJ1-2
TGTGCCAGCAGTTACTCGGCGGGCAGAAACTATGGCTACACCTTC
CASSYSAGRNYGYTF
>TRBV28|NA|TRBD2|TRBJ2-7
TGTGCCAGCAGCCTCCCGCTAGCGGGGGGGCGACAACCTACCTACGAGCAGTACTTC
CASSLPLAGGRQPTYEQYF
>TRBV6-1|NA|NA|TRBJ2-1
TGTGCCAGCCAGAAGTCCTCCTACAATGAGCAGTTCTTC
CASQKSSYNEQFF
>TRBV10-3|NA|NA|TRBJ2-5
TGTGCCATCAGTGACCCGGGACACCCTACTGCATCACAGTACTTC
CAISDPGHPTASQYF
>TRBV9|NA|TRBD2|TRBJ2-1
TGTGCCAGCAGCGTAGGGCTAGCGGAATACAATGAGCAGTTCTTC
CASSVGLAEYNEQFF
>TRBV10-2|NA|TRBD2|TRBJ2-3
TGCGCCACCCGAGGGGGGCGGGGGGGCCGGGATACGCAGTATTTT
CATRGGRGGRDTQYF